The T cell receptor (beta chain) described here comes from a study of CD8+ T cells in alopecia areata. Study-level findings and limits: Lesional scalp, notably in alopecia totalis/universalis, had clonality above that of normal scalp.

Specimens obtained from alopecia areata patients comprised lesional scalp punch biopsies and peripheral blood. Extracted from the samples, RNA was reverse transcribed into cDNA to serve as the sequencing template. Method: immunoSEQ multiplex PCR; TCRdb's copy keeps in-frame clones and lacks some. The table lists about 150,000 clones, 87% of them singletons. In regard to this clone: What it binds is not known. The same CDR3 also results from other DNA sequences found in this sample.

V dropped 1 base and J dropped 3 bases, with 7 bases sitting between them. Per germline, CDR1 LGHNT and CDR2 FRNRAP. The CDR3 loop spans 13 amino acids. The origin of this receptor is a human donor with alopecia areata. The chain links TRBV12-5 to TRBJ2-7, with D possibly TRBD1 on 5 matching bases. Sample: CD8+ T cells sorted from blood, taken at week 0. The CDR3 loop is CASGLGRVYEQYF. In DNA form, the CDR3 reads TGTGCTAGTGGTTTGGGCAGGGTCTACGAGCAGTACTTC. Supplemented by reference TRBV12-5 and TRBJ2-7, the full variable domain reads DARVTQTPRHKVTEMGQEVTMRCQPILGHNTVFWYRQTMMQGLELLAYFRNRAPLDDSGMPKDRFSAEMPDATLATLKIQPSEPRDSAVYFCASGLGRVYEQYFGPGTRLTVT.